This record covers a single T cell receptor beta chain. The antigen is undetermined. These data belong to a study of Tregs in tolerant kidney transplant recipients. The nonmyeloablative bone marrow transplants came from related graft donors, with transient mixed chimerism. Sequencing used immunoSEQ multiplex PCR; TCRdb keeps in-frame clones, though not all of them. The data show more than 90,000 clones, 93% seen once. The germline V gene has CDR1 SEHNR and CDR2 FQNEAQ (reference sequence). J gave up 2 bases and V 0 bases, and 4 bases lay outside the gene matches. The CDR3 is 17 amino acids. Overall study results and limits: Activated donor B cell expansion appeared to reveal the most relevant donor-specific TCRbeta repertoire.

Specimen: CD4+ T cells from blood (PBMCs), collected 12 months after the transplant. This clonotype was obtained from a human patient who received a combined kidney and bone marrow transplant. Some T cells may possibly be graft donor cells. The genes are TRBV7-9 and TRBJ2-2; TRBD2 aligns across 9 bases. The CDR3 nucleotides read TGTGCCAGCAGCTTAGCTAGCGGGAGCACAAACACCGGGGAGCTGTTTTTT. As protein: CASSLASGSTNTGELFF.